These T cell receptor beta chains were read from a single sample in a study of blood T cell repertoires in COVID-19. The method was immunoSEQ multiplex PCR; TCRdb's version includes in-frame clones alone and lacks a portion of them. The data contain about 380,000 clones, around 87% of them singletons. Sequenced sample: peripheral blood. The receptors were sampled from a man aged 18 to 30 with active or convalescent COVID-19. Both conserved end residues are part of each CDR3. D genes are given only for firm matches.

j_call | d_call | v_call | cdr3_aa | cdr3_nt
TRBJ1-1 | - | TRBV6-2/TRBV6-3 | CASSYQDSLNTEAFF | TGTGCCAGCAGTTATCAGGACAGTCTGAACACTGAAGCTTTCTTT
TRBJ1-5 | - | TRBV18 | CASSATDQPQHF | TGTGCCAGCTCAGCGACAGATCAGCCCCAGCATTTT
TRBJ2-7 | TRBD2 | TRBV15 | CATSRAGSGSYEQYF | TGTGCCACCAGCAGAGCGGGTAGCGGGAGCTACGAGCAGTACTTC
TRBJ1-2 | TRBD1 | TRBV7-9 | CASSLWAGTGQTNYGYTF | TGTGCCAGCAGCTTATGGGCGGGGACAGGGCAGACTAACTATGGCTACACCTTC
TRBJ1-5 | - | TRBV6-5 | CASSYKAVNQPQHF | TGTGCCAGCAGTTACAAGGCGGTCAATCAGCCCCAGCATTTT
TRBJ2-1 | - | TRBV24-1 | CATSGGGSYNEQFF | TGTGCCACCAGTGGCGGGGGCAGCTACAATGAGCAGTTCTTC
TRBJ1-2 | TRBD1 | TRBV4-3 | CASSPGTANYGYTF | TGCGCCAGCTCCCCCGGGACAGCGAACTATGGCTACACCTTC
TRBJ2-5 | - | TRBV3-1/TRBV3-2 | CASSPVRDSGGTQYF | TGTGCCAGCAGCCCGGTACGGGACTCAGGGGGGACCCAGTACTTC
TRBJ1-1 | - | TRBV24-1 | CATSEKDRLNTEAFF | TGTGCCACCAGTGAGAAAGACAGGCTGAACACTGAAGCTTTCTTT
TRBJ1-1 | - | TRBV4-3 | CASSQGPGHRENTEAFF | TGCGCCAGCAGCCAAGGGCCGGGACACCGAGAGAACACTGAAGCTTTCTTT
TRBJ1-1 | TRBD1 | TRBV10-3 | CAIEGRGPDTEAFF | TGTGCCATCGAGGGCAGGGGGCCTGACACTGAAGCTTTCTTT
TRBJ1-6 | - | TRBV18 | CASSPWETRDSPLHF | TGTGCCAGCTCACCATGGGAGACGAGGGATTCACCCCTCCACTTT
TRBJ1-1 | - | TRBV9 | CASSFQGRADTEAFF | TGTGCCAGCAGCTTTCAGGGGAGGGCGGACACTGAAGCTTTCTTT
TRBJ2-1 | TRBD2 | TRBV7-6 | CASSLSGGASEQFF | TGTGCCAGCAGCTTAAGCGGGGGGGCGAGTGAGCAGTTCTTC
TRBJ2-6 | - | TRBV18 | CASSPRQPGANVLTF | TGTGCCAGCTCACCAAGACAGCCTGGGGCCAACGTGCTGACTTTC
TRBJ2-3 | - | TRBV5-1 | CASSLEGVPTDTQYF | TGCGCCAGCAGCTTGGAAGGGGTCCCGACAGATACGCAGTATTTT
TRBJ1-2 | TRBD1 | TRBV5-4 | CASSTGTGGRYGYTF | TGTGCCAGCAGTACCGGGACAGGGGGTCGCTATGGCTACACCTTC
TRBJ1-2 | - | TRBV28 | CASSLWGDGSGYTF | TGTGCCAGCAGTTTGTGGGGGGACGGCAGTGGCTACACCTTC